This TCR beta chain was profiled in a study of T cell repertoires in cytomegalovirus infection. Study in general: An indication of both CMV infection and matching HLA type came from public TCR beta signatures.

As concerns this clonotype: As yet, its antigen is unknown.

One entry per CDR3 protein, called by TCRdb with MiXCR from the reads. The sample includes about 740,000 distinct CDR3 sequences, 35% of them seen just once. Germline CDR1 is ENHRY and CDR2 is SYGVKD. V was shortened by 6 bases and J by 3 bases, with 26 bases between the two germline ends. The CDR3 is 18 amino acids. The study, taken as a whole, reports: Summed public TCR beta family frequency identified CMV carriers bearing the relevant HLA. The response measured ex vivo was dominated by TCR beta clonotypes (HLA-C-restricted and CMV-specific).

The chain joins TRBV10-3 to TRBJ1-2, with a possible D match to TRBD1 (5 bases). The sequenced sample consisted of PBMCs. The clonotype originates from a human donor in good health (CMV status not recorded). Some clones in this sample may be carry-over from other donors' samples. The CDR3 loop is CAISDPGRGLSAYYGYTF. The CDR3 DNA is TGTGCCATCAGCGACCCCGGGCGGGGACTCTCTGCGTACTATGGCTACACCTTC.